This TCR beta chain is from a study of T cells in women clearing cervical HPV infection. The CDR3 contains 14 residues. Germline CDR1 SNHLY, CDR2 FYNNEI. Clones were sequenced by immunoSEQ multiplex PCR, and TCRdb holds only the in-frame ones, with some missing. This sample lists some 50,000 clones; its ten largest clones have 0.95% to 1%. About this clone itself: Sequencing ends 3 residues short of the CDR3 end; the germline J gene provides the rest.

This receptor was obtained from a woman between 18 and 70 years old with a cervical HPV16 infection that either progressed to CIN3+ or cleared (not recorded which). What was sequenced was blood buffy coat. The rearrangement uses TRBV2 and TRBJ1-2, with 8 nucleotides matching TRBD1. CDR3 protein: CASSSLQGENTYTF. CDR3 DNA, as far as it was read: TGTGCCAGCAGTTCACTACAGGGGGAAAATACC.